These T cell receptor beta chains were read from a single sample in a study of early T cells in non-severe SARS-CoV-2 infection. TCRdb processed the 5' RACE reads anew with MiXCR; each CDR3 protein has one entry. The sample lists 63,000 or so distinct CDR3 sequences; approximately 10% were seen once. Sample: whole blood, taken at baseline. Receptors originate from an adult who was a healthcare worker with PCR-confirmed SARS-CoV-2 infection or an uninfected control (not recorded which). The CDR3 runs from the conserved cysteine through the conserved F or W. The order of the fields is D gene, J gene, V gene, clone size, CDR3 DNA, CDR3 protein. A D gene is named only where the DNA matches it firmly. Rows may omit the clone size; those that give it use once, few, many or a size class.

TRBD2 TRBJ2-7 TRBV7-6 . TGTGCCAGCAGTTCTCCTAGGGTCGGGGGGAGTATCTACGAGCAGTACTTC CASSSPRVGGSIYEQYF
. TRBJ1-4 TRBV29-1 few TGCAGCGTTTTATCAGGGAACGAAAAACTGTTTTTT CSVLSGNEKLFF
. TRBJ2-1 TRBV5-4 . TGTGCCAGCAGCTTCCTTCTTTCTGAGAGTAGCTCCTACAATGAGCAGTTCTTC CASSFLLSESSSYNEQFF
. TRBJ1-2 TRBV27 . TGTGCCAGCAGTTTTAGAGGGGGAGGCTACACCTTC CASSFRGGGYTF
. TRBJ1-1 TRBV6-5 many TGTGCCAGCAGTTACGGGCAGGGGTACACTGAAGCTTTCTTT CASSYGQGYTEAFF
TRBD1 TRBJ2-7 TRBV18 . TGTGCCAGCTCACAGGGACAGGCTTACGAGCAGTACTTC CASSQGQAYEQYF
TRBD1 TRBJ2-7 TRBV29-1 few TGCAGCGAAAAGGACAGGGACTCCTACGAGCAGTACTTC CSEKDRDSYEQYF
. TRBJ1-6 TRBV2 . TGTGCCAGCAGTGAATACGGGAATAATTCACCCCTCCACTTT CASSEYGNNSPLHF
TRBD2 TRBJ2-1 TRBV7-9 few TGTGCCAGCAGCTCGCTTGGAGTAGCGGGAATGGGTAATGAGCAGTTCTTC CASSSLGVAGMGNEQFF
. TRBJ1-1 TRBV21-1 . TGTGCCAGCAGCGAAAAAAAGCAGACAGGGCCCCAGAACACTGAAGCTTTCTTT CASSEKKQTGPQNTEAFF
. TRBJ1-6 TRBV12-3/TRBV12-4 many TGTGCCAGCAGTTTAGTTCGGGGACCCCTCCACTTT CASSLVRGPLHF
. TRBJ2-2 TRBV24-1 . TGTGCCACCAGTGATTTCGGGACCGGGGAGCTGTTTTTT CATSDFGTGELFF
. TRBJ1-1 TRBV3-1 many TGTGCCAGCAGCCAAGATATCCAGACAACAGCTTTCTTT CASSQDIQTTAFF
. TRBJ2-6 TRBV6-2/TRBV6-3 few TGTGCCAGCAGTTCGCCCGGGGTTAGGGCCAACGTCCTGACTTTC CASSSPGVRANVLTF
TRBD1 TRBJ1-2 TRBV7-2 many TGTGCCAGCAGCTTTACAGGGGGGTATGGCTACACCTTC CASSFTGGYGYTF
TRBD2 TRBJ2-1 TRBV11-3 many TGTGCCAGCAGCCCCGGACTAGCGGGGAACAATGAGCAGTTCTTC CASSPGLAGNNEQFF
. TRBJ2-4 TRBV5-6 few TGTGCCAGCAGCCCCGGGGCCGACAAAAACATTCAGTACTTC CASSPGADKNIQYF
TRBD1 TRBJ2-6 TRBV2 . TGTGCCAGCAATCAGTACAGGGGGCTTGGGGCCAACGTCCTGACTTTC CASNQYRGLGANVLTF
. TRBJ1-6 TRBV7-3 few TGTGCCAGCAGCCCGACAGGCTCCTATAATTCACCCCTCCACTTT CASSPTGSYNSPLHF
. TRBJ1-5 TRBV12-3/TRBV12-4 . TGTGCCAGCAGCCGTAGTAGTCTTCCTAGCAATCAGCCCCAGCATTTT CASSRSSLPSNQPQHF
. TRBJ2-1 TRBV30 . TGTGCCTGGGCGGGCGGGGTTTACAATGAGCAGTTCTTC CAWAGGVYNEQFF
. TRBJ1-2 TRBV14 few TGTGCCAGCAGCCCCCTTTTAGGGGGTATCAACTATGGCTACACCTTC CASSPLLGGINYGYTF
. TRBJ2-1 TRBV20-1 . TGCAGTGTTAGGACTGCCCAGGAGCAGTTCTTC CSVRTAQEQFF
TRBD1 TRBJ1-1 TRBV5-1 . TGCGCCAGCAGCTTAGGAACAGGGGGCACAACCGAAGCTTTCTTT CASSLGTGGTTEAFF
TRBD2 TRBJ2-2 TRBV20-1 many TGCAGTGCGGACGCGGGACTAGCCACCGGGGAGCTGTTTTTT CSADAGLATGELFF
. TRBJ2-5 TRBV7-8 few TGTGCCAGCAGCTTAGCGACGGGGGTTGAAGAGACCCAGTACTTC CASSLATGVEETQYF
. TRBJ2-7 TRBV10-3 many TGTGCCATCAGTCACGACCGGCACGAGCAGTACTTC CAISHDRHEQYF
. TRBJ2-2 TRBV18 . TGTGCCAGCTCGCCTAGAGCAGGGACCGGGGAGCTGTTTTTT CASSPRAGTGELFF
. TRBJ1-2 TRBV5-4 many TGTGCCAGCAGCTTGGGGGGGAACCCGACAAGGGGAAATGGCTACACCTTC CASSLGGNPTRGNGYTF
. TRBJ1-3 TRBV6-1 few TGTGCCAGCCGAGCGATAATACAGAGCGGAGGAGGAAACACCATATATTTT CASRAIIQSGGGNTIYF
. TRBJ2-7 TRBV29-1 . TGCAGCGTTGCAGGGAGCTCCTACGAGCAGTACTTC CSVAGSSYEQYF
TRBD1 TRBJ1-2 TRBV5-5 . TGTGCCAGCAGCCAGGGGGCACGGGTCTATGGCTACACCTTC CASSQGARVYGYTF
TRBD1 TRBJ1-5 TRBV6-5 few TGTGCCAGCAGGAGACGGACAGGGAAAGGCAATCAGCCCCAGCATTTT CASRRRTGKGNQPQHF
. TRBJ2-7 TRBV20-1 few TGCAGTGCTAGAGATCCTGCGGGATCTCCCTACGAGCAGTACTTC CSARDPAGSPYEQYF
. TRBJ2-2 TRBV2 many TGTGCCAGCAGTCCTGACAGGCTTCGGGACACCGGGGAGCTGTTTTTT CASSPDRLRDTGELFF
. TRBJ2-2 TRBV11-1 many TGTGCCAGCAGCTTAGGTCAGGGCTCGAACACCGGGGAGCTGTTTTTT CASSLGQGSNTGELFF
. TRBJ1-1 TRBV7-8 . TGTGCCAGCAGCTTACTCACTGAAGCTTTCTTT CASSLLTEAFF
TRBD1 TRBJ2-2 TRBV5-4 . TGTGCCAGCAGCACAACAGGGGCCGGGGAGCTGTTTTTT CASSTTGAGELFF
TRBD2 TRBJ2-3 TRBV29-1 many TGCAGCGTCTCAGCGGGGGGGCCTTTGAATACGCAGTATTTT CSVSAGGPLNTQYF
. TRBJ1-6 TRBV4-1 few TGCGCCAGCAGCCAAGTACACGGGCCCCTCCACTTT CASSQVHGPLHF
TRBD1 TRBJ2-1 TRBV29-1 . TGCAGCGATACCGGGACAGGGGCTTTCAATGAGCAGTTCTTC CSDTGTGAFNEQFF
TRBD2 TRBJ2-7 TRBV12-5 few TGTGCTAGTGGTCCGGGACTAGCGGGCCCAGGGCGCTACGAGCAGTACTTC CASGPGLAGPGRYEQYF